Sequencing of this T cell receptor beta chain was carried out in a study of OX40 agonist ivuxolimab in advanced cancers. The assay was immunoSEQ multiplex PCR, and TCRdb's table has in-frame clones only and misses some. The table shows over 60,000 clones, with about 90% occurring only once. Samples of blood were obtained at baseline, on cycle 4 day 1, and on cycle 7 day 1. This clonotype originated in an adult with an advanced solid tumor such as melanoma, head and neck, liver or kidney cancer. This material consisted of CD4+ or CD8+ T cells sorted from blood, taken in a trial of the OX40 agonist ivuxolimab.

In DNA form, the CDR3 reads TGTGCCAGCAGCTCATCGACAGGGGGCCTCACCGGGGAGCTGTTTTTT. It encodes CASSSSTGGLTGELFF. The J gene is TRBJ2-2, the V gene TRBV7-3, with 10 bases that match TRBD1. CDR3 size: 16 residues. Trimming took 4 bases from V and 4 from J; bases not matched to a gene: 6. The germline V gene encodes CDR1 SGHTA and CDR2 FQGTGA.